Listed below are T cell receptor beta chains from one sample, sequenced in a study of blood T cell repertoires in COVID-19. Method: immunoSEQ multiplex PCR; TCRdb's copy keeps in-frame clones and lacks some. Altogether approximately 140,000 clones are present, 85% to 90% being singletons, with the ten largest covering less than 20%. Sequencing used peripheral blood. These receptors were obtained from a man aged 50 or older with active or convalescent COVID-19. Both conserved end residues are part of each CDR3. Each record gives: V gene, J gene, D gene, clone size, CDR3 protein, CDR3 DNA. D genes are given only for firm matches. Part of the rows lack a size; the others show once, few, many or a class for expanded clones.

V gene: TRBV6-1; J gene: TRBJ2-3; D gene: .; clone size: .; CDR3 protein: CASSEFIDTQYF; CDR3 DNA: TGTGCCAGCAGTGAATTTATAGATACGCAGTATTTT
V gene: TRBV5-1; J gene: TRBJ1-1; D gene: TRBD1; clone size: .; CDR3 protein: CASSQDRGVWSEAFF; CDR3 DNA: TGCGCCAGCAGCCAGGACAGGGGAGTGTGGTCTGAAGCTTTCTTT
V gene: TRBV19; J gene: TRBJ1-1; D gene: TRBD1; clone size: .; CDR3 protein: CASMKDRGGNTEAFF; CDR3 DNA: TGTGCCAGTATGAAGGACAGGGGGGGGAACACTGAAGCTTTCTTT
V gene: TRBV7-6; J gene: TRBJ1-3; D gene: .; clone size: .; CDR3 protein: CASSLVSGGFSGNTIYF; CDR3 DNA: TGTGCCAGCAGCTTAGTCTCCGGGGGATTCTCTGGAAACACCATATATTTT
V gene: TRBV5-5; J gene: TRBJ1-5; D gene: .; clone size: .; CDR3 protein: CASSLTGGNQPQHF; CDR3 DNA: TGTGCCAGCAGCTTGACCGGGGGCAATCAGCCCCAGCATTTT
V gene: TRBV10-1; J gene: TRBJ1-1; D gene: TRBD1; clone size: .; CDR3 protein: CASSPVTGGGTEAFF; CDR3 DNA: TGCGCCAGCAGTCCCGTCACAGGGGGAGGCACTGAAGCTTTCTTT
V gene: TRBV11-3; J gene: TRBJ2-1; D gene: .; clone size: .; CDR3 protein: CASSLDNMKNEQFF; CDR3 DNA: TGTGCCAGCAGCTTAGATAACATGAAAAATGAGCAGTTCTTC
V gene: TRBV28; J gene: TRBJ2-1; D gene: TRBD2; clone size: .; CDR3 protein: CASSLGSGRAVNEQFF; CDR3 DNA: TGTGCCAGCAGTCTGGGAAGCGGGAGGGCCGTGAATGAGCAGTTCTTC
V gene: TRBV19; J gene: TRBJ1-1; D gene: .; clone size: .; CDR3 protein: CASQGRVTEAFF; CDR3 DNA: TGTGCCAGCCAAGGGAGGGTCACTGAAGCTTTCTTT
V gene: TRBV9; J gene: TRBJ1-3; D gene: .; clone size: few; CDR3 protein: CASSVEWEGNTIYF; CDR3 DNA: TGTGCCAGCAGCGTAGAATGGGAGGGAAACACCATATATTTT
V gene: TRBV7-2; J gene: TRBJ2-3; D gene: TRBD2; clone size: once; CDR3 protein: CASSRRRGSTDTQYF; CDR3 DNA: TGTGCCAGCAGCCGGAGGCGGGGGAGCACAGATACGCAGTATTTT
V gene: TRBV7-9; J gene: TRBJ2-5; D gene: .; clone size: .; CDR3 protein: CASSPSETQYF; CDR3 DNA: TGTGCCAGCAGCCCTTCGGAGACCCAGTACTTC
V gene: TRBV5-4; J gene: TRBJ1-2; D gene: .; clone size: .; CDR3 protein: CASSLNLDSFGGYTF; CDR3 DNA: TGTGCCAGCAGCTTGAATTTGGACTCCTTCGGTGGCTACACCTTC
V gene: TRBV3-1/TRBV3-2; J gene: TRBJ2-1; D gene: TRBD2; clone size: once; CDR3 protein: CASSRPGLAGGGEQFF; CDR3 DNA: TGTGCCAGCAGCCGTCCGGGACTAGCGGGAGGGGGTGAGCAGTTCTTC
V gene: TRBV6-1; J gene: TRBJ2-1; D gene: .; clone size: .; CDR3 protein: CASSDQGPPSYNEQFF; CDR3 DNA: TGTGCCAGCAGTGATCAGGGGCCCCCCTCCTACAATGAGCAGTTCTTC
V gene: TRBV7-2; J gene: TRBJ1-1; D gene: .; clone size: .; CDR3 protein: CASSPRRGGRAFF; CDR3 DNA: TGTGCCAGCAGCCCAAGAAGGGGGGGACGAGCTTTCTTT
V gene: TRBV6-2/TRBV6-3; J gene: TRBJ1-2; D gene: .; clone size: .; CDR3 protein: CASSYETLARSNYGYTF; CDR3 DNA: TGTGCCAGCAGTTACGAGACGCTAGCCAGAAGTAACTATGGCTACACCTTC
V gene: TRBV5-1; J gene: TRBJ1-2; D gene: TRBD1; clone size: .; CDR3 protein: CASSWNPGQGMMANYGYTF; CDR3 DNA: TGCGCCAGCAGCTGGAACCCGGGACAGGGAATGATGGCTAACTATGGCTACACCTTC
V gene: TRBV19; J gene: TRBJ1-1; D gene: TRBD1; clone size: .; CDR3 protein: CASSIHTGTGGYSEAFF; CDR3 DNA: TGTGCCAGTAGTATACACACAGGGACAGGGGGTTACTCTGAAGCTTTCTTT
V gene: TRBV2; J gene: TRBJ2-1; D gene: TRBD1; clone size: .; CDR3 protein: CARGGQGSYNEQFF; CDR3 DNA: TGTGCCAGGGGGGGACAGGGGAGTTACAATGAGCAGTTCTTC
V gene: TRBV3-1/TRBV3-2; J gene: TRBJ1-2; D gene: TRBD1; clone size: .; CDR3 protein: CASSLGQGGNYGYTF; CDR3 DNA: TGTGCCAGCAGCCTCGGACAGGGGGGCAACTATGGCTACACCTTC
V gene: TRBV19; J gene: TRBJ1-1; D gene: .; clone size: once; CDR3 protein: CASSIRVQGGNTEAFF; CDR3 DNA: TGTGCCAGTAGTATTAGGGTCCAGGGAGGGAACACTGAAGCTTTCTTT
V gene: TRBV15; J gene: TRBJ1-5; D gene: .; clone size: .; CDR3 protein: CATSRDRPQGQPQHF; CDR3 DNA: TGTGCCACCAGCAGAGATAGGCCCCAGGGGCAGCCCCAGCATTTT